The TCR beta chain described here comes from a study of cytomegalovirus exposure and HLA in healthy donors. The study, taken as a whole, reports: Using a false discovery rate of 0.05, a later analysis showed that 16,951 TCR beta sequences were associated with HLA alleles. Later analysis found that TCR beta chains associated with HLA were more clonally expanded than other, equally common chains.

The germline V gene encodes CDR1 LNHDA and CDR2 SQIVND (reference sequence). Trimming removed 4 bases from V and 4 bases from J, with 13 bases in between. This CDR3 region has 14 residues. As concerns this clone: Its antigen remains unknown.

PCR primers comprised 60 Vbeta and 13 Jbeta primers. Profiling relied on immunoSEQ multiplex PCR, and the TCRdb table lists in-frame clones only, not all of them. The table records around 130,000 clones, about 86% of them present only once. Sequenced sample: PBMCs. The sequence was collected from a man younger than 35 in good health and CMV-seronegative. The V and J genes are TRBV19 and TRBJ1-1; D is possibly TRBD1 (5 bases). The DNA of the CDR3 is TGTGCCAGTAGTAAAGACCCCGGGGGCACTGAAGCTTTCTTT. This encodes CASSKDPGGTEAFF.